The 13 T cell receptor beta chains given below trace back to one sample, sequenced in a study of cytomegalovirus exposure and HLA in healthy donors (dated by TCRdb to the late 2010s). The library relied on the immunoSEQ multiplex PCR assay. A mixture of 60 forward primers for TCR Vbeta segments and 13 reverse primers for TCR Jbeta segments was used in the multiplex PCR. TCRdb took over this immuneACCESS table, retaining in-frame rearrangements with V and J assigned. Such tables are incomplete; in checked studies, under half of the missing clones stem from an unresolved V gene, and the remainder is unexplained. For this sample there are some 160,000 clones; roughly 80% appear just once. The ten largest make up 3% to 4% of the sample. The sequencing input was PBMCs. The receptor source for this set is a male donor in good health and CMV-seronegative.

This chain uses TRBV5-4 with TRBJ2-2, with 12 bases identical to TRBD2. This CDR3 has 17 amino acids. Germline V gene sequence: CDR1 SGHNT, CDR2 YYREEE (reference sequence). V lost 2 bases to trimming and J lost 3 bases; unmatched junction nucleotides: 5. The CDR3 sequence is CASSFALAGGDTGELFF. CDR3 coding DNA: TGTGCCAGCAGCTTCGCCCTAGCGGGAGGGGACACCGGGGAGCTGTTTTTT.

This clone appeared once. The rearrangement links TRBV4-1 to TRBJ1-3; no clear D gene. Germline V gene lookup returns CDR1 MGHRA and CDR2 YSYEKL. Trimming cost V 0 bases and J 4 bases, with 16 bases left between them. The CDR3 extends over 17 amino acids. CDR3 nucleotides: TGCGCCAGCAGCCAAGATCGGTTGGGAGGGAAAGGAAACACCATATATTTT. Amino acid sequence: CASSQDRLGGKGNTIYF.

The chain joins TRBV9 to TRBJ1-3; no definite D call. Germline V gene sequence: CDR1 SGDLS, CDR2 YYNGEE. Trimming took off 3 bases at V and 0 bases at J, with 10 bases between the two ends. This CDR3 is built from 15 residues. CDR3 in amino acids: CASSGLQSSGNTIYF. CDR3 DNA sequence: TGTGCCAGCAGCGGATTACAGAGCTCTGGAAACACCATATATTTT.

The chain joins TRBV4-1 to TRBJ2-7, with 8 nucleotides matching TRBD1. Germline V lookup: CDR1 MGHRA, CDR2 YSYEKL. The CDR3 runs 15 residues. Germline trimming cut 1 base from V and 1 base from J; bases unmatched to any gene: 3. The chain's CDR3 is CASSQAQGASYEQYF. The CDR3, as DNA: TGCGCCAGCAGCCAAGCCCAGGGGGCGTCCTACGAGCAGTACTTC.

The chain joins TRBV2 to TRBJ2-7, with D perhaps TRBD2 (6 bases). The germline gives CDR1 SNHLY, CDR2 FYNNEI. The CDR3 contains 14 residues. V was clipped by 4 bases and J by 0 bases, with 10 bases between them. In nucleotides, the CDR3 is TGTGCCAGCAGTGCTGTAGCGGTCTCCTACGAGCAGTACTTC. Translation gives CASSAVAVSYEQYF. The full variable domain, with the rest looked up from reference TRBV2 and TRBJ2-7, is EPEVTQTPSHQVTQMGQEVILRCVPISNHLYFYWYRQILGQKVEFLVSFYNNEISEKSEIFDDQFSVERPDGSNFTLKIRSTKLEDSAMYFCASSAVAVSYEQYFGPGTRLTVT.

J is TRBJ2-1 and V is TRBV6-1; D not resolved. The CDR3 sequence is 13 residues long. V lost 3 bases and J 8 bases, leaving 11 bases between the germline ends. From germline, CDR1 is MNHNS and CDR2 SASEGT. The CDR3 loop reads CASSDLRRDEQFF. CDR3 coding DNA: TGTGCCAGCAGTGACCTCCGACGGGATGAGCAGTTCTTC.

V is TRBV7-9 and J is TRBJ1-1; TRBD1 matches 8 bases. CDR1 and CDR2 (germline): SEHNR, FQNEAQ (reference sequence). J lost 1 base, V lost 3 bases, and 1 base had no gene match. This CDR3 is 14 amino acids long. CDR3 amino acids: CASSLQGANTEAFF. Written as DNA, the CDR3 is TGTGCCAGCAGCTTGCAGGGGGCGAACACTGAAGCTTTCTTT.

The V call is TRBV4-2, the J call TRBJ2-6; 11 nucleotides line up with TRBD2. The CDR3 contains 18 residues. Germline CDR1 is LGHNA and CDR2 is YNFKEQ. Trimming took 1 base from V and 2 from J; bases not matched to a gene: 4. Written as DNA, the CDR3 is TGTGCCAGCAGCCAAGCACTAGCGGGAGCGACTGGGGCCAACGTCCTGACTTTC. Protein: CASSQALAGATGANVLTF.

CDR3 residues: CASSQGAGEGYEQYF. The DNA for the CDR3 is TGCGCCAGCAGCCAAGGGGCGGGAGAGGGGTACGAGCAGTACTTC. V gene TRBV4-1 combines with J gene TRBJ2-7; TRBD2 agrees at 7 bases. The CDR3 contains 15 residues. The V segment lost 1 base and the J segment 4 bases; nucleotides outside the gene matches: 7. Germline CDR1 MGHRA, CDR2 YSYEKL.

The rearrangement links TRBV2 to TRBJ2-7; TRBD2 matches 9 bases. The germline V gene encodes CDR1 SNHLY and CDR2 FYNNEI. This CDR3 has 13 residues. J was trimmed by 2 bases and V by 6 bases; bases with no gene match: 2. Here the CDR3 reads CASRGTSTYEQYF. The CDR3 DNA follows: TGTGCCAGCAGAGGGACTAGCACCTACGAGCAGTACTTC. Based on the CDR3 plus reference TRBV2 and TRBJ2-7, the full variable domain is EPEVTQTPSHQVTQMGQEVILRCVPISNHLYFYWYRQILGQKVEFLVSFYNNEISEKSEIFDDQFSVERPDGSNFTLKIRSTKLEDSAMYFCASRGTSTYEQYFGPGTRLTVT.

The V call is TRBV6-4, the J call TRBJ2-3, with D tentatively TRBD2 (6 bases). Germline CDR1 reads MRHNA; CDR2 reads SNTAGT. The CDR3 covers 15 residues. V lost 2 bases, J lost 5 bases, and 14 bases lay in between. CDR3 protein: CASSDGGYSVDTQYF. The DNA of the CDR3 is TGTGCCAGCAGTGACGGGGGGTATTCGGTAGATACGCAGTATTTT.

In DNA form, the CDR3 reads TGTGCCAGCAGTGAGATGACTAGCAGGGCCAAAAACATTCAGTACTTC. It is translated as CASSEMTSRAKNIQYF. The chain is built from TRBV2 and TRBJ2-4, with 7 bases that match TRBD2. This CDR3 spans 16 amino acids. Germline V gene lookup returns CDR1 SNHLY and CDR2 FYNNEI. V was pared by 3 bases and J by 1 base, with 6 bases of the junction left unmatched.

The rearrangement uses TRBV6-1 and TRBJ1-6; 7 positions agree with TRBD1. Trimming cost V 4 bases and J 9 bases; bases outside gene matches: 6. Germline V gene lookup returns CDR1 MNHNS and CDR2 SASEGT. The CDR3 runs to 14 residues. The CDR3 here is CASSVPTGFSPLHF. CDR3 bases: TGTGCCAGCAGTGTCCCGACAGGGTTTTCACCCCTCCACTTT.